A selection of T cell receptor beta chains follows, all from one sample in a study of vaccination effects on CD4 cells after COVID-19. TCRdb's table, derived via immunoSEQ multiplex PCR, lists solely in-frame clones and lacks some. This table has tens of thousands of clones, approximately 79% appearing once. For these receptors, no antigen is known. The sample was CD4+ T cells from PBMCs cultured with HCoV-229E spike peptides, taken before COVID-19 vaccination. These receptors originate from a human donor who received a COVID-19 vaccine. Each CDR3 is given with its conserved first and last residue. Fields, in order: CDR3 protein, J gene, V gene.

CASSYAQGFQNGYTF | TRBJ1-2 | TRBV5-1
CASRSLGKGGNEQFF | TRBJ2-1 | TRBV11-2
CSVEWAGEPNEKLFF | TRBJ1-4 | TRBV29-1
CASSAGTSGGPQYF | TRBJ2-3 | TRBV7-3
CASSLAEGYGYTF | TRBJ1-2 | TRBV7-3
CASTTGGNYGYTF | TRBJ1-2 | TRBV28
CASSQVIVGPLAPGRTDTQYF | TRBJ2-3 | TRBV3-1/TRBV3-2
CATSDGTGALTDTQYF | TRBJ2-3 | TRBV24-1
CASSLPPQETQYF | TRBJ2-5 | TRBV6-2/TRBV6-3
CASSPKLLAYEQFF | TRBJ2-1 | TRBV7-8
CASGAAGADTQYF | TRBJ2-3 | TRBV7-7
CASSQRVLAGGQETQYF | TRBJ2-5 | TRBV3-1/TRBV3-2
CASSPPGGLDQPQHF | TRBJ1-5 | TRBV18